This T cell receptor (beta chain) stems from a study of regulatory T cells in long-lasting Graves disease. General observations from the study: Persistent disease exhibited a predilection for TRBV28, TRBJ1-2 and TRBJ2-5.

Investigators prepared the TCR beta libraries by applying iRepertoire HTBI primers and Arm-PCR of CDR3 regions. MiXCR, applied by TCRdb to the multiplex PCR reads, yields one record per CDR3 protein. The table lists 550,000 to 600,000 distinct CDR3 sequences, about 15% of them singletons. This clonotype has only a few counts. Its antigen remains unidentified. This sequence may be a read error, since a much larger clone differs from it by one base. The CDR3 length is 15 residues. Germline V gene lookup returns CDR1 MDHEN and CDR2 SYDVKM. Time point given: newly diagnosed GD, antithyroid drugs for less than 3 months. PBMC-extracted RNA yielded the TCR library. Around 8.2 milliliters of peripheral blood went into EDTA tubes. In addition, the sample was reused for a study of T cells in Graves' hyperthyroidism and ophthalmopathy. As that report states: Researchers ran a first-round RT-PCR on the TCR CDR3 using the HTBI primer set.

The sequence was collected from a man aged 18 to 29 with Graves disease. The chain links TRBV28 to TRBJ2-7; D possibly uses TRBD1 or TRBD2 (6 bases each). The sample here was peripheral blood mononuclear cells (PBMCs), taken at new diagnosis, from a patient treated with antithyroid drugs. The CDR3 DNA sequence: TGTGCCAGCAGCCCCGTGCAGGGGACTGCCTACGAGCAGCACTTC. It encodes CASSPVQGTAYEQHF. Drawing the rest from reference TRBV28 and TRBJ2-7, the complete variable domain is DVKVTQSSRYLVKRTGEKVFLECVQDMDHENMFWYRQDPGLGLRLIYFSYDVKMKEKGDIPEGYSVSREKKERFSLILESASTNQTSMYLCASSPVQGTAYEQHFGPGTRLTVT.